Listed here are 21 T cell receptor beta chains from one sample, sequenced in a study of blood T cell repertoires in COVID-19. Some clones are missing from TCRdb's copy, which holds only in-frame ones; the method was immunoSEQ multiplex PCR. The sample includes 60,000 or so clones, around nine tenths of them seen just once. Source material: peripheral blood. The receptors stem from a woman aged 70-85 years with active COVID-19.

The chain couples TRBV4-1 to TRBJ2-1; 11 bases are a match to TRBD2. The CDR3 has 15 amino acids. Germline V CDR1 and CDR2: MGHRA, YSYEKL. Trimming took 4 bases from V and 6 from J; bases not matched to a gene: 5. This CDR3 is CASSPGLAGSNEQFF. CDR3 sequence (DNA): TGCGCCAGCAGCCCAGGACTAGCGGGTAGCAATGAGCAGTTCTTC.

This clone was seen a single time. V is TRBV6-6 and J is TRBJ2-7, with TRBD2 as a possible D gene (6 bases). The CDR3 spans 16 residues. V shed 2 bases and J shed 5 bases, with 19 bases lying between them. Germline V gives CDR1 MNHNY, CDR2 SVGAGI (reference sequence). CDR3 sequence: CASSYISTSSRHEQYF. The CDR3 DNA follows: TGTGCCAGCAGTTACATCTCAACTAGCTCCCGGCACGAGCAGTACTTC.

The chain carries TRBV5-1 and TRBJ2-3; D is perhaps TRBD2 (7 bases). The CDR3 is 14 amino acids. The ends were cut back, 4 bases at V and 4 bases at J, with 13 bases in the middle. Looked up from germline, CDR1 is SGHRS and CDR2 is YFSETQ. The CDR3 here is CASSPEGGPDTQYF. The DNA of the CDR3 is TGCGCCAGCAGCCCTGAGGGGGGGCCAGATACGCAGTATTTT.

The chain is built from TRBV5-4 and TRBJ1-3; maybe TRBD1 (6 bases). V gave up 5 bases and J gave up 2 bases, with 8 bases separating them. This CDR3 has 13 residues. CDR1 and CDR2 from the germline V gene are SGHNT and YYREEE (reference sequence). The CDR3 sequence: CASRRQAGNTIYF. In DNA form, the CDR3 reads TGTGCCAGCAGGCGACAGGCTGGAAACACCATATATTTT.

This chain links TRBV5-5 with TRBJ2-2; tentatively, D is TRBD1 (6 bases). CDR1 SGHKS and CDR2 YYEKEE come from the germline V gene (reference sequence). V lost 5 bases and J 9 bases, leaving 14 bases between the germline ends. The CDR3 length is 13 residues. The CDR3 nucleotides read TGTGCCAGCAGTCCAGGGGATGAGCGGGAGCTGTTTTTT. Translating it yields CASSPGDERELFF.

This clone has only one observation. The CDR3 loop reads CASSRTGGRSYEQYF. CDR3 DNA: TGTGCCAGCAGTCGGACAGGGGGCAGGTCCTACGAGCAGTACTTC. The gene calls are TRBV28 and TRBJ2-7; 11 bases are a match to TRBD1. The V gene's germline CDR1 is MDHEN and CDR2 SYDVKM. This CDR3 is built from 15 residues. V was clipped by 5 bases and J by 1 base; unmatched bases: 4.

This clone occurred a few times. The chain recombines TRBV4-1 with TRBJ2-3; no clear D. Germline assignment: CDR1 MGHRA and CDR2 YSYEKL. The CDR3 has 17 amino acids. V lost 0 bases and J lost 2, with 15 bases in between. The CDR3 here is CASSQEPLDIYTDTQYF. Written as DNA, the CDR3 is TGCGCCAGCAGCCAAGAGCCCCTAGATATATACACAGATACGCAGTATTTT.

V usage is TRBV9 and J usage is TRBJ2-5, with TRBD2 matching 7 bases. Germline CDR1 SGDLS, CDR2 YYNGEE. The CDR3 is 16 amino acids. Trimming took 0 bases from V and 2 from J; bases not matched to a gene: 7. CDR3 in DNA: TGTGCCAGCAGCGTAGGTGGCGGGAGTCATCAAGAGACCCAGTACTTC. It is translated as CASSVGGGSHQETQYF.

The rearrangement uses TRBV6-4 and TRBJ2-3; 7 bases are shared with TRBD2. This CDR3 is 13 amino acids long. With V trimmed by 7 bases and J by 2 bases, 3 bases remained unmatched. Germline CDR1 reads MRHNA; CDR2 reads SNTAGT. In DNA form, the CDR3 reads TGTGCCAGCAATGCGGGGGACACAGATACGCAGTATTTT. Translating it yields CASNAGDTDTQYF.

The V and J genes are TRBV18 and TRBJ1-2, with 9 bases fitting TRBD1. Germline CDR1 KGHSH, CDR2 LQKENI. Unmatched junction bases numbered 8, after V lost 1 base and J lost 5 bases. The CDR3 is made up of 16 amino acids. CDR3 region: CASSPLTGGDRYGYTF. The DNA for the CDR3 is TGTGCCAGCTCACCACTAACAGGGGGCGATCGGTATGGCTACACCTTC.

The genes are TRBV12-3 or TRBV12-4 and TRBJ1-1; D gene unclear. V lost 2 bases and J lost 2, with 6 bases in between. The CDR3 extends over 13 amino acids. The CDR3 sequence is CASSLMANTEAFF. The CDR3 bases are TGTGCCAGCAGTTTAATGGCTAACACTGAAGCTTTCTTT.

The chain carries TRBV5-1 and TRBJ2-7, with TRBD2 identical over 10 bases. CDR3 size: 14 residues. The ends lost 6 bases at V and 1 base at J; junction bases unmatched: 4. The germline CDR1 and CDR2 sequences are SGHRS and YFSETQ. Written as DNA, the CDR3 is TGCGCCAGCACCCCGACTAGCGGGTCCTACGAGCAGTACTTC. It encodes CASTPTSGSYEQYF.

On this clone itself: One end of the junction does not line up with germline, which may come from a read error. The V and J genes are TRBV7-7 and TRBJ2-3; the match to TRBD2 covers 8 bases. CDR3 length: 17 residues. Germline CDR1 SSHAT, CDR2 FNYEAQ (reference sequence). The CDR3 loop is CASSPSLPGTRDDTQYF. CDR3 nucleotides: TGTGCTAGCAGCCCCTCCCTCCCCGGGACTAGGGACGATACGCAGTATTTT.

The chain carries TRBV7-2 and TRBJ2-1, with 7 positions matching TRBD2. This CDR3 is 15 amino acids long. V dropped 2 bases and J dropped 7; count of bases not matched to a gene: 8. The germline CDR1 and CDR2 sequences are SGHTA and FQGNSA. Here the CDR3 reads CASSLIGGGVNEQFF. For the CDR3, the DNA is TGTGCCAGCAGCTTAATCGGGGGAGGGGTAAATGAGCAGTTCTTC. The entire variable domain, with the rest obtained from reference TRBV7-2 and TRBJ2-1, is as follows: GAGVSQSPSNKVTEKGKDVELRCDPISGHTALYWYRQSLGQGLEFLIYFQGNSAPDKSGLPSDRFSAERTGGSVSTLTIQRTQQEDSAVYLCASSLIGGGVNEQFFGPGTRLTVL.

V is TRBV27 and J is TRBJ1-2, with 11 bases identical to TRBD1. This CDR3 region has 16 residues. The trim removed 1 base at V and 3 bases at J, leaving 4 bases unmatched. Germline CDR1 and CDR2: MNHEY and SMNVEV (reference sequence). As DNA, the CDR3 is TGTGCCAGCAGTTTATTGGGACAGGGGGATTACTATGGCTACACCTTC. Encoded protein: CASSLLGQGDYYGYTF.

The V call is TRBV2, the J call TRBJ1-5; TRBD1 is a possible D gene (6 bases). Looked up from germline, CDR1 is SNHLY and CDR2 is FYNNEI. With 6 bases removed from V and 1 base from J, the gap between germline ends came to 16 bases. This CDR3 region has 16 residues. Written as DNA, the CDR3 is TGTGCCAGCAGCCGAACAGGGAGTGGAAGCAATCAGCCCCAGCATTTT. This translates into CASSRTGSGSNQPQHF. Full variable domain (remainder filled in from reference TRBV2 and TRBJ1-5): EPEVTQTPSHQVTQMGQEVILRCVPISNHLYFYWYRQILGQKVEFLVSFYNNEISEKSEIFDDQFSVERPDGSNFTLKIRSTKLEDSAMYFCASSRTGSGSNQPQHFGDGTRLSIL.

CDR3: CASSPSSPGQGGLAGVGNEQFF. CDR3 coding DNA: TGTGCCAGCAGCCCCTCCTCACCGGGACAGGGGGGACTAGCGGGAGTGGGCAATGAGCAGTTCTTC. The genes are TRBV3-1 (or the pseudogene TRBV3-2) and TRBJ2-1; 14 bases are a match to TRBD2. The CDR3 spans 22 residues. The germline V gene has CDR1 LGHDT and CDR2 YNNKEL (reference sequence). J lost 6 bases, V lost 4 bases, and 23 bases had no gene match.

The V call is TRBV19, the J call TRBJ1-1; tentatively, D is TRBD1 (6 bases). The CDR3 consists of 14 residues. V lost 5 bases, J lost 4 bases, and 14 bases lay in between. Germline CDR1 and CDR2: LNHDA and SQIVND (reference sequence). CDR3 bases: TGTGCCAGTAGTTGGGGGCGCTTGAGCACTGAAGCTTTCTTT. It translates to CASSWGRLSTEAFF.

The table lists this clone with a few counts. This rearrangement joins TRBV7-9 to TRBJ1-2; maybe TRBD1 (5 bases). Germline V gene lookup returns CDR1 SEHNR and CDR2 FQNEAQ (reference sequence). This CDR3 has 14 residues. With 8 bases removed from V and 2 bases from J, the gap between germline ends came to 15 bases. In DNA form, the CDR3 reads TGTGCCAGCGGCCAACCGGGACTGAACTATGGCTACACCTTC. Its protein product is CASGQPGLNYGYTF.

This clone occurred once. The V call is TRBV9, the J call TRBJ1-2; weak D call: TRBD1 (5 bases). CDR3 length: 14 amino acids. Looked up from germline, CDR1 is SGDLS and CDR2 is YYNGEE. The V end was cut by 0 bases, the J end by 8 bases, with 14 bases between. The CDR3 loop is CASSVGVREVGYTF. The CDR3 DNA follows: TGTGCCAGCAGCGTAGGGGTCAGGGAGGTAGGCTACACCTTC.

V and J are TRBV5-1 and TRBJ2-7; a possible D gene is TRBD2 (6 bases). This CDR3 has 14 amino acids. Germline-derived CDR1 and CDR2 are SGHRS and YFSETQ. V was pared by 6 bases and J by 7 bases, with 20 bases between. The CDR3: CASNPSEWGEEQYF. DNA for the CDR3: TGCGCCAGCAACCCAAGTGAGTGGGGGGAAGAGCAGTACTTC.